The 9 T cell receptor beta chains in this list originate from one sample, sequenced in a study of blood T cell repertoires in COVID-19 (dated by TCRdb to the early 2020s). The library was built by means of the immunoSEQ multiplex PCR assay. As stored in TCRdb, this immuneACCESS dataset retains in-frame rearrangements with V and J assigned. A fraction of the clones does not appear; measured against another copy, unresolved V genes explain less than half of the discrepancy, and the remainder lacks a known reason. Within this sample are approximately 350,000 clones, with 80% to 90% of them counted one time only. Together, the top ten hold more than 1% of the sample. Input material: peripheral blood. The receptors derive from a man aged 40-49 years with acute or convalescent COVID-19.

CDR3 nucleotides: TGTGCCAGCAGCCTCAGACACAGGGGACGTGGAGAGAACAATGAGCAGTTCTTC. Its protein product is CASSLRHRGRGENNEQFF. The chain employs TRBV7-3 and TRBJ2-1; 7 bases agree with TRBD1. The length of the CDR3 is 18 residues. Germline CDR1 and CDR2: SGHTA and FQGTGA. After removal of 5 bases from V and 5 bases from J, the junction contained 18 bases not matched to a gene.

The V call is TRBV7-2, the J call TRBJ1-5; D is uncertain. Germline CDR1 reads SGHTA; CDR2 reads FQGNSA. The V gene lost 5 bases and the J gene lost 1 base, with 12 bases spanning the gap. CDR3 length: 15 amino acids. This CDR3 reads CASSLDGRSNQPQHF. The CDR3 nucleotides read TGTGCCAGCAGCCTAGACGGGAGAAGCAATCAGCCCCAGCATTTT.

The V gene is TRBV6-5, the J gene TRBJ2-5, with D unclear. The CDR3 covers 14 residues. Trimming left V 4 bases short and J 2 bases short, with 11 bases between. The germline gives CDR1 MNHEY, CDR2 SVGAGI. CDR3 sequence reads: CASSFVAGQETQYF. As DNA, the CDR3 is TGTGCCAGCAGTTTCGTAGCCGGGCAAGAGACCCAGTACTTC.

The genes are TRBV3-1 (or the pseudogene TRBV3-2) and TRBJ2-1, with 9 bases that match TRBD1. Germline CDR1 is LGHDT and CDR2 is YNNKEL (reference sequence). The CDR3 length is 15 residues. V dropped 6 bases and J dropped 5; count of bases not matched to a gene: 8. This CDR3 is CASSKGTGRHNEQFF. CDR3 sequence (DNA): TGTGCCAGCAGTAAAGGGACAGGGCGCCACAATGAGCAGTTCTTC.

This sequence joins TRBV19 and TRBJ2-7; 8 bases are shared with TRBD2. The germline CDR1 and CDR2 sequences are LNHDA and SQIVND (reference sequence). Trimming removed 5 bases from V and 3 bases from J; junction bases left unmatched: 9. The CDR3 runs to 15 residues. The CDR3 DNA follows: TGTGCCAGTAGTGCCCGGTCGGGACTAGGCTACGAGCAGTACTTC. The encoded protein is CASSARSGLGYEQYF.

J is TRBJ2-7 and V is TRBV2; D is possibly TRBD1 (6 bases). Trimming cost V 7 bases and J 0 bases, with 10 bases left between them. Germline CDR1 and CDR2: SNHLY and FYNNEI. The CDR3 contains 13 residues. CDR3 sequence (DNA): TGTGCCAGCACCCCGGGACACTCCTACGAGCAGTACTTC. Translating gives CASTPGHSYEQYF.

In nucleotides, the CDR3 is TGTGCCAGTAGTTTGGGTACAGTTCCGAACTATGGCTACACCTTC. Amino acid sequence: CASSLGTVPNYGYTF. This rearrangement joins TRBV19 to TRBJ1-2; D not resolved. V lost 5 bases to trimming and J lost 2 bases, with 15 bases between them. The CDR3 length is 15 residues. In germline, CDR1 is LNHDA, CDR2 SQIVND (reference sequence).

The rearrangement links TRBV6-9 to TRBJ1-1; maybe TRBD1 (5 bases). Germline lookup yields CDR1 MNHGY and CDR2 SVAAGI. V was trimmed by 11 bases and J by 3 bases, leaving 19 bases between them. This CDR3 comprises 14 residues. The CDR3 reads CARRADPGDTEAFF. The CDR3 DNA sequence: TGTGCCCGGAGGGCAGATCCGGGGGACACTGAAGCTTTCTTT.

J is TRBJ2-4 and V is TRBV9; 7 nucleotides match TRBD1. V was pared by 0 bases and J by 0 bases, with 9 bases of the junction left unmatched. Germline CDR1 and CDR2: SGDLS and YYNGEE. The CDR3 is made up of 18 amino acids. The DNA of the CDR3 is TGTGCCAGCAGCGTAGAGGGGGCGCGGTTACTAGCCAAAAACATTCAGTACTTC. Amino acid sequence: CASSVEGARLLAKNIQYF.